The rows below give T cell receptor beta chains drawn from one sample of a study of T cell repertoires in cytomegalovirus infection. TCRdb itself ran the reads through MiXCR, one entry per CDR3 protein. The table has around 210,000 distinct CDR3 sequences, 5% to 8.5% seen once. Sequences were obtained from PBMCs. Receptor source: a human donor in good health (CMV status not recorded). Some clones in this sample may be carry-over from other donors' samples. Both conserved end residues are part of each CDR3. A D gene is named only where the DNA matches it firmly. The size of a clone is reported for some rows only, either as once, few or many, or as a class for expanded clones.

clone_size	d_call	v_call	j_call	cdr3_aa	cdr3_nt
-	-	TRBV29-1	TRBJ2-4	CSATGRLAKNIQYF	TGCAGCGCTACAGGGCGCTTAGCCAAAAACATTCAGTACTTC
few	-	TRBV4-3	TRBJ1-2	CASSKMVSDYGYTF	TGCGCCAGCAGCAAAATGGTTTCGGACTATGGCTACACCTTC
many	-	TRBV2	TRBJ2-2	CASRPQGYTGELFF	TGTGCCAGCAGGCCCCAGGGATACACCGGGGAGCTGTTTTTT
many	TRBD2	TRBV6-2/TRBV6-3	TRBJ2-7	CASKRTRGYEQYF	TGTGCCAGCAAGAGGACTAGGGGCTACGAGCAGTACTTC
many	-	TRBV7-9	TRBJ1-3	CASSLAQGPGNTIYF	TGTGCCAGCAGCTTAGCCCAGGGTCCTGGAAACACCATATATTTT
many	-	TRBV7-2	TRBJ2-3	CASSILTADTQYF	TGTGCCAGCAGCATCCTGACTGCAGATACGCAGTATTTT
many	-	TRBV7-6	TRBJ2-7	CASSLYLRSYEQYF	TGTGCCAGCAGCTTATACCTCAGGAGCTACGAGCAGTACTTC
many	-	TRBV6-2/TRBV6-3	TRBJ2-5	CASSYSSSRETQYF	TGTGCCAGCAGTTACTCCTCCTCCCGGGAGACCCAGTACTTC
many	-	TRBV7-2	TRBJ2-7	CASSLAARDNSYEQYF	TGTGCCAGCAGTTTAGCAGCTAGGGATAACTCCTACGAGCAGTACTTC
many	TRBD2	TRBV4-3	TRBJ2-3	CASSQVIAGDTDTQYF	TGCGCCAGCAGCCAAGTGATAGCGGGGGACACAGATACGCAGTATTTT
-	-	TRBV19	TRBJ2-2	CASRTLPPGQSMGELFF	TGTGCCAGTAGGACCCTCCCGCCGGGACAATCTATGGGGGAGCTGTTTTTT
few	TRBD1	TRBV5-1	TRBJ1-3	CASSLSISTGAGNTIYF	TGCGCCAGCAGCTTGTCAATCTCGACAGGGGCTGGAAACACCATATATTTT
many	TRBD1	TRBV7-2	TRBJ1-4	CASSGTGARDEKLFF	TGTGCCAGCAGCGGAACAGGGGCGCGGGATGAAAAACTGTTTTTT
many	-	TRBV19	TRBJ1-1	CASSIGRKGEAFF	TGTGCCAGTAGTATAGGGAGGAAGGGTGAAGCTTTCTTT
many	-	TRBV28	TRBJ2-6	CASFDRGGANVLTF	TGTGCCAGTTTTGACCGTGGCGGGGCCAACGTCCTGACTTTC
many	-	TRBV13	TRBJ2-4	CASTTRAKNIQYF	TGTGCCAGCACCACCCGCGCCAAAAACATTCAGTACTTC
many	-	TRBV14	TRBJ1-2	CASSQGGPRAYGYTF	TGTGCCAGCAGCCAAGGCGGACCAAGGGCCTATGGCTACACCTTC
many	TRBD1	TRBV7-9	TRBJ1-4	CASSLDSRGIEKLFF	TGTGCCAGCAGCTTGGATTCCAGGGGGATTGAAAAACTGTTTTTT
many	-	TRBV6-1	TRBJ2-2	CASTGVGELFF	TGTGCCAGCACCGGGGTTGGGGAGCTGTTTTTT
many	TRBD1	TRBV7-2	TRBJ2-1	CASSLVWDRLNNEQFF	TGTGCCAGCAGCTTAGTGTGGGACAGGTTAAACAATGAGCAGTTCTTC
many	TRBD2	TRBV6-2/TRBV6-3	TRBJ2-1	CASSYSTSGGTIYNEQFF	TGTGCCAGCAGTTACTCTACTAGCGGGGGAACCATATACAATGAGCAGTTCTTC
many	TRBD1	TRBV7-8	TRBJ2-7	CASSSTTGYQYEQYF	TGTGCCAGCAGTTCTACGACAGGGTACCAATACGAGCAGTACTTC
many	-	TRBV29-1	TRBJ1-4	CSVVPLQTNEKLFF	TGCAGCGTTGTTCCTCTACAAACTAATGAAAAACTGTTTTTT
many	TRBD2	TRBV20-1	TRBJ2-1	CSARGGGVPYNEQFF	TGCAGTGCTAGAGGGGGGGGGGTCCCCTACAATGAGCAGTTCTTC
many	-	TRBV12-3/TRBV12-4	TRBJ1-3	CASRKGTTSGNTIYF	TGTGCCAGCAGGAAGGGGACAACCTCTGGAAACACCATATATTTT
many	-	TRBV4-1	TRBJ1-1	CASSQERAQNTEAFF	TGCGCCAGCAGCCAAGAGAGGGCTCAGAACACTGAAGCTTTCTTT
many	TRBD1	TRBV2	TRBJ1-1	CASSGTSGQGVNTEAFF	TGTGCCAGCAGTGGTACCTCGGGACAGGGGGTGAACACTGAAGCTTTCTTT
-	-	TRBV9	TRBJ2-3	CASSVVGIATDTQYF	TGTGCCAGCAGCGTAGTTGGGATAGCGACAGATACGCAGTATTTT
many	-	TRBV7-2	TRBJ1-2	CASSPRVVEGAKGYTF	TGTGCCAGCAGCCCCCGGGTGGTTGAAGGTGCGAAAGGCTACACCTTC
many	-	TRBV7-2	TRBJ2-4	CASSSGALLAKNIQYF	TGTGCCAGCAGCTCAGGGGCCTTACTAGCCAAAAACATTCAGTACTTC
many	TRBD1	TRBV12-3/TRBV12-4	TRBJ2-2	CASRTFKRDSLSANTGELFF	TGTGCCAGCAGAACATTCAAACGGGACAGCTTGTCCGCGAACACCGGGGAGCTGTTTTTT
many	TRBD1	TRBV7-2	TRBJ1-1	CASSLQGGMNTEAFF	TGTGCCAGCAGCTTACAGGGGGGGATGAACACTGAAGCTTTCTTT
many	-	TRBV13	TRBJ1-1	CASSLAGALMNTEAFF	TGTGCCAGCAGCTTAGCAGGGGCCCTGATGAACACTGAAGCTTTCTTT
few	-	TRBV30	TRBJ1-5	CAWSVLGGNQPQHF	TGTGCCTGGAGTGTACTCGGGGGCAATCAGCCCCAGCATTTT
many	TRBD1	TRBV6-1	TRBJ1-2	CASISRDRTYGYTF	TGTGCCAGCATCTCACGGGACAGGACCTATGGCTACACCTTC
many	-	TRBV29-1	TRBJ2-7	CSVVVQSYEQYF	TGCAGCGTTGTGGTACAGAGCTACGAGCAGTACTTC
many	-	TRBV7-2	TRBJ1-2	CASSAGPRVGSGYTF	TGTGCCAGCAGCGCAGGACCCAGGGTAGGAAGCGGCTACACCTTC
-	-	TRBV29-1	TRBJ1-1	CSVGTRRMLNTEAFF	TGCAGCGTCGGGACTCGACGGATGTTGAACACTGAAGCTTTCTTT
-	-	TRBV7-9	TRBJ1-2	CASSTSTTLEGYTF	TGTGCCAGCAGCACATCAACAACGTTGGAAGGCTACACCTTC
many	-	TRBV7-8	TRBJ1-1	CASSRRDVTEAFF	TGTGCCAGCAGCCGTCGAGATGTAACTGAAGCTTTCTTT
-	TRBD1	TRBV20-1	TRBJ1-1	CSAKTGVNTEAFF	TGCAGTGCGAAGACAGGGGTGAACACTGAAGCTTTCTTT
many	TRBD2	TRBV7-2	TRBJ2-5	CASSLTSGGRGTQYF	TGTGCCAGCAGCTTAACTAGCGGGGGCCGGGGGACCCAGTACTTC
-	-	TRBV29-1	TRBJ2-1	CSVESQARKSYNEQFF	TGCAGCGTTGAATCGCAGGCCAGGAAGAGCTACAATGAGCAGTTCTTC
many	-	TRBV6-1	TRBJ1-1	CASSPQGRNTEAFF	TGTGCCAGCAGTCCCCAGGGGAGGAACACTGAAGCTTTCTTT
many	-	TRBV20-1	TRBJ2-2	CSARSSMNTGELFF	TGCAGTGCCCGGTCCTCGATGAACACCGGGGAGCTGTTTTTT
-	-	TRBV27	TRBJ2-2	CASSFLSDTGELFF	TGTGCCAGCAGTTTCCTGAGTGACACCGGGGAGCTGTTTTTT
many	TRBD1	TRBV20-1	TRBJ2-7	CSASRTGFEQYF	TGCAGTGCTAGCCGGACAGGGTTTGAGCAGTACTTC
many	-	TRBV7-9	TRBJ2-1	CASSLFTGGLRNEQFF	TGTGCCAGCAGCTTATTTACGGGGGGCCTTAGGAATGAGCAGTTCTTC
few	-	TRBV3-1	TRBJ1-4	CASSRTATNEKLFF	TGTGCCAGCAGTCGGACAGCAACTAATGAAAAACTGTTTTTT
many	-	TRBV11-3	TRBJ2-7	CASSLGGGPSYEQYF	TGTGCCAGCAGCTTAGGAGGCGGGCCCTCCTACGAGCAGTACTTC